This is a list of T cell receptor beta chains from one sample in a study of blood T cell repertoires in COVID-19. Profiled with immunoSEQ multiplex PCR; TCRdb holds only in-frame clones, not every one. The top ten clones hold more than 10% of a sample with hundreds of thousands of clones, about 90% of them seen once. Sequencing input: peripheral blood. These receptors came from a woman under 30 who had recovered from COVID-19. Each CDR3 is given with its conserved first and last residue. Each record gives: clone size, V gene, J gene, D gene, CDR3 protein, CDR3 DNA. A D gene is named only where the DNA matches it firmly. Rows give clone size only sometimes, using once, few, many, or a class for an expanded clone.

size: .
V: TRBV4-3
J: TRBJ1-1
D: .
CDR3: CASSQDSGGSAEAFF
DNA: TGCGCCAGCAGCCAAGATTCGGGGGGAAGCGCTGAAGCTTTCTTT

size: .
V: TRBV19
J: TRBJ1-1
D: .
CDR3: CASSLGTPNTEAFF
DNA: TGTGCCAGTAGTCTCGGGACACCGAACACTGAAGCTTTCTTT

size: .
V: TRBV7-6
J: TRBJ1-1
D: TRBD1
CDR3: CASSLSQGETEAFF
DNA: TGTGCCAGCAGCTTAAGTCAGGGGGAGACTGAAGCTTTCTTT

size: .
V: TRBV27
J: TRBJ2-1
D: TRBD2
CDR3: CASSLGGGPYNEQFF
DNA: TGTGCCAGCAGTTTAGGGGGGGGTCCCTACAATGAGCAGTTCTTC

size: once
V: TRBV12-3/TRBV12-4
J: TRBJ2-1
D: .
CDR3: CASSSQGINEQFF
DNA: TGTGCCAGCAGCTCGCAGGGAATCAATGAGCAGTTCTTC

size: once
V: TRBV7-2
J: TRBJ1-1
D: .
CDR3: CASSLGRRNTEAFF
DNA: TGTGCCAGCAGCTTAGGTCGGAGGAACACTGAAGCTTTCTTT

size: .
V: TRBV27
J: TRBJ1-2
D: .
CDR3: CASSRAQGVGGYTF
DNA: TGTGCCAGCAGTAGAGCACAGGGCGTTGGGGGCTACACCTTC

size: .
V: TRBV7-2
J: TRBJ1-4
D: .
CDR3: CASSRGQAEKLFF
DNA: TGTGCCAGCAGCCGAGGGCAGGCCGAAAAACTGTTTTTT

size: .
V: TRBV7-2
J: TRBJ2-2
D: .
CDR3: CASSLMWGDTGELFF
DNA: TGTGCCAGCAGCTTAATGTGGGGAGACACCGGGGAGCTGTTTTTT

size: .
V: TRBV30
J: TRBJ1-3
D: TRBD1
CDR3: CAWRSTGSHTIYF
DNA: TGTGCCTGGAGGTCGACAGGGAGCCACACCATATATTTT

size: .
V: TRBV6-5
J: TRBJ2-1
D: .
CDR3: CASSYRVRVSYNEQFF
DNA: TGTGCCAGCAGTTACAGGGTCAGGGTCTCCTACAATGAGCAGTTCTTC

size: .
V: TRBV20-1
J: TRBJ2-5
D: TRBD1
CDR3: CSASPRQGASPQETQYF
DNA: TGCAGTGCTAGTCCCCGACAGGGGGCGTCCCCACAAGAGACCCAGTACTTC

size: .
V: TRBV29-1
J: TRBJ1-1
D: TRBD1
CDR3: CSVDPNRGRENTEAFF
DNA: TGCAGCGTTGACCCTAACAGGGGGCGGGAGAACACTGAAGCTTTCTTT

size: .
V: TRBV2
J: TRBJ2-1
D: TRBD2
CDR3: CASSEVAGGSYNEQFF
DNA: TGTGCCAGCAGTGAAGTAGCGGGAGGCTCCTACAATGAGCAGTTCTTC

size: .
V: TRBV9
J: TRBJ2-1
D: TRBD2
CDR3: CASSVGTSGSRGMNEQFF
DNA: TGTGCCAGCAGCGTAGGGACTAGCGGGAGTCGGGGTATGAATGAGCAGTTCTTC

size: .
V: TRBV27
J: TRBJ2-5
D: TRBD2
CDR3: CASSFSSGRALGQETQYF
DNA: TGTGCCAGCAGTTTTTCGAGCGGGAGGGCCTTGGGGCAAGAGACCCAGTACTTC

size: .
V: TRBV2
J: TRBJ1-2
D: .
CDR3: CADQGGDQSNYGYTF
DNA: TGTGCCGACCAGGGTGGCGACCAAAGCAACTATGGCTACACCTTC

size: .
V: TRBV25-1
J: TRBJ2-5
D: TRBD2
CDR3: CASSELPVPGRVGETQYF
DNA: TGTGCCAGCAGTGAATTACCGGTGCCCGGGAGGGTCGGAGAGACCCAGTACTTC

size: .
V: TRBV3-1/TRBV3-2
J: TRBJ2-2
D: TRBD1
CDR3: CASSQDGTGISGELFF
DNA: TGTGCCAGCAGCCAAGACGGGACAGGGATCTCCGGGGAGCTGTTTTTT

size: .
V: TRBV7-9
J: TRBJ1-4
D: TRBD1
CDR3: CASRRDRGGEKLFF
DNA: TGTGCCAGCAGACGGGACAGGGGAGGGGAAAAACTGTTTTTT

size: .
V: TRBV4-3
J: TRBJ2-7
D: TRBD2
CDR3: CASSQQSLLAELSYEQYF
DNA: TGCGCCAGCAGCCAACAGAGCCTCCTAGCGGAACTTTCCTACGAGCAGTACTTC

size: .
V: TRBV9
J: TRBJ2-1
D: TRBD1
CDR3: CASSPGQWLYNEQFF
DNA: TGTGCCAGCAGCCCGGGACAGTGGTTATACAATGAGCAGTTCTTC

size: .
V: TRBV4-3
J: TRBJ2-7
D: .
CDR3: CASSQEVVAGTYEQYF
DNA: TGCGCCAGCAGCCAAGAGGTCGTCGCAGGGACCTACGAGCAGTACTTC

size: .
V: TRBV20-1
J: TRBJ1-1
D: .
CDR3: CSAERETEAFF
DNA: TGCAGTGCTGAACGGGAAACTGAAGCTTTCTTT

size: .
V: TRBV29-1
J: TRBJ2-3
D: .
CDR3: CSLKRGGADTQYF
DNA: TGCAGTCTGAAGCGTGGAGGGGCAGATACGCAGTATTTT

size: .
V: TRBV20-1
J: TRBJ2-1
D: TRBD2
CDR3: CSASSLAGDRNEQFF
DNA: TGCAGTGCTAGTAGTTTAGCGGGAGATCGGAATGAGCAGTTCTTC

size: .
V: TRBV20-1
J: TRBJ2-2
D: TRBD2
CDR3: CSASSPEASGNGELFF
DNA: TGCAGTGCTAGTTCCCCAGAGGCTAGCGGGAACGGGGAGCTGTTTTTT